Below, one T cell receptor (beta chain) is given with its context. These data belong to a study of identical twins. TCRdb recomputed calls from the 5' RACE reads with MiXCR, one row per CDR3 protein. The data contain 1.5 million to 2 million distinct CDR3 sequences, roughly a third of them singletons. This CDR3 has 14 residues. Trimming at V came to 3 bases and at J to 3 bases, leaving 3 bases not matched to a gene. Germline values: CDR1 MNHNS, CDR2 SASEGT. Source material: cord blood. The receptor was isolated from a newborn girl in good health. V gene TRBV6-1 combines with J gene TRBJ2-3; 7 bases match TRBD1. The CDR3 loop reads CASSDRGQTDTQYF. The CDR3 DNA reads as TGTGCCAGCAGTGATAGGGGGCAGACAGATACGCAGTATTTT.